This T cell receptor beta chain originates from a study of T-cell memory formation after mild COVID-19. Per the germline V gene, CDR1 is MNHNY and CDR2 is SVGAGI (reference sequence). The CDR3 has 15 residues. Germline trimming cut 5 bases from V and 6 bases from J; bases unmatched to any gene: 10. MiXCR, applied by TCRdb to the 5' RACE reads, yields one record per CDR3 protein. The table lists a few hundred thousand distinct CDR3 sequences, around 15% of them singletons. This clonotype was seen only a few times. The V gene is TRBV6-6, the J gene TRBJ1-1; 9 bases are shared with TRBD1. The clonotype was recovered from a young man who had mild COVID-19 (a few samples of this study predate the infection). Cell type and time point are not known. Sequencing was carried out using PBMCs or a T cell subset sorted from them (not recorded which). The chain's CDR3 is CASSPRDRDNPEAFF. The DNA for the CDR3 is TGTGCCAGCAGTCCCCGGGACAGGGATAACCCTGAAGCTTTCTTT.